The 18 T cell receptor beta chains listed next were all sequenced from one sample in a study of beta chain features in type 1 diabetes. Expressed TCRB transcripts were sequenced after all isolated RNA was converted to cDNA. The method was immunoSEQ multiplex PCR; TCRdb's version includes in-frame clones alone and lacks a portion of them. The repertoire holds 10,000 to 15,000 clones, 35% to 55% seen once, with around 1% in the top ten. Material: stem cell memory CD4+ T cells from blood. The receptor source for this set is a man aged 18 to 30 in good health.

This clone was detected a few times. The gene calls are TRBV18 and TRBJ1-5; the match to TRBD1 covers 8 bases. V lost 3 bases and J lost 3; bases outside the gene matches: 7. This CDR3 region has 16 residues. Per germline, CDR1 KGHSH and CDR2 LQKENI. CDR3 nucleotide sequence: TGTGCCAGCTCACCTCCCGACAGGGGACACAATCAGCCCCAGCATTTT. Translated, it gives CASSPPDRGHNQPQHF.

V and J are TRBV25-1 and TRBJ2-5; TRBD1 matches at 12 bases. With 6 bases clipped from V and 4 bases from J, the junction kept 12 bases outside the gene matches. Germline CDR1 reads MGHDK; CDR2 reads SYGVNS. This CDR3 has 17 amino acids. As DNA, the CDR3 is TGTGCCAGCAGGTTTTCTAGGGACAGGGGGCAGTCAGAGACCCAGTACTTC. As protein: CASRFSRDRGQSETQYF.

J is TRBJ2-7 and V is TRBV7-2; possibly TRBD1 for D (5 bases). The V gene lost 3 bases and the J gene lost 0 bases, with 6 bases spanning the gap. The CDR3 runs 13 residues. Germline CDR1 reads SGHTA; CDR2 reads FQGNSA. CDR3: CASSFDSSYEQYF. The CDR3 coding sequence is TGTGCCAGCAGCTTTGACAGCTCCTACGAGCAGTACTTC.

The CDR3 region is CASSPWDNQETQYF. CDR3 nucleotide sequence: TGTGCCAGCAGCCCCTGGGACAACCAAGAGACCCAGTACTTC. The chain employs TRBV14 and TRBJ2-5; maybe TRBD1 (6 bases). This CDR3 is built from 14 residues. V gave up 4 bases and J gave up 0 bases, with 9 bases separating them. In germline, CDR1 is SGHDN, CDR2 FVKESK.

This clone has just a few counts. The CDR3 sequence: CASSLGGNSPLHF. CDR3 nucleotides: TGTGCCAGCAGCTTAGGAGGAAATTCACCCCTCCACTTT. The chain recombines TRBV7-2 with TRBJ1-6; D call uncertain. V was shortened by 1 base and J by 7 bases, with 5 bases between the two germline ends. The CDR3 is 13 amino acids. Germline CDR1 reads SGHTA; CDR2 reads FQGNSA. Complete variable domain (other parts from reference TRBV7-2 and TRBJ1-6): GAGVSQSPSNKVTEKGKDVELRCDPISGHTALYWYRQSLGQGLEFLIYFQGNSAPDKSGLPSDRFSAERTGGSVSTLTIQRTQQEDSAVYLCASSLGGNSPLHFGNGTRLTVT.

V usage is TRBV6-6 and J usage is TRBJ1-1; D is unclear. Germline V gene sequence: CDR1 MNHNY, CDR2 SVGAGI (reference sequence). The CDR3 runs to 13 residues. V lost 2 bases to trimming and J lost 0 bases, with 4 bases between them. The CDR3, as DNA: TGTGCCAGCAGTTACGTAGTGAACACTGAAGCTTTCTTT. Its translation is CASSYVVNTEAFF.

The CDR3 region is CASSILRGSLNTGELFF. CDR3 sequence (DNA): TGTGCCAGTAGTATTCTGCGGGGGTCCTTGAACACCGGGGAGCTGTTTTTT. V and J are TRBV19 and TRBJ2-2; TRBD2 aligns across 7 bases. The CDR3 runs 17 residues. Trimming took 3 bases from V and 1 from J; bases not matched to a gene: 8. From germline, CDR1 is LNHDA and CDR2 SQIVND (reference sequence). The full variable domain, rest sourced from reference TRBV19 and TRBJ2-2, is DGGITQSPKYLFRKEGQNVTLSCEQNLNHDAMYWYRQDPGQGLRLIYYSQIVNDFQKGDIAEGYSVSREKKESFPLTVTSAQKNPTAFYLCASSILRGSLNTGELFFGEGSRLTVL.

As concerns this clone: Within the sample, other DNA sequences also encode this same CDR3. This sequence joins TRBV7-3 and TRBJ2-7, with a tentative D call TRBD1 (5 bases). Trimming stripped 5 bases from V and 6 bases from J, with 17 bases between. CDR3 length: 14 residues. Germline CDR1 SGHTA, CDR2 FQGTGA. DNA of the CDR3: TGTGCCAGCAGCCAGGTAGGCAGGGCCAGCGAGCAGTACTTC. Translation gives CASSQVGRASEQYF.

The chain combines TRBV30 with TRBJ2-5; the match to TRBD1 covers 9 bases. Germline CDR1 and CDR2: GTSNPN and SVGIG (reference sequence). The length of the CDR3 is 13 residues. V dropped 5 bases and J dropped 4; count of bases not matched to a gene: 5. CDR3 residues: CAWGQGMRETQYF. CDR3 bases: TGTGCCTGGGGACAGGGGATGCGAGAGACCCAGTACTTC. Full variable domain (rest looked up from reference TRBV30 and TRBJ2-5): SQTIHQWPATLVQPVGSPLSLECTVEGTSNPNLYWYRQAAGRGLQLLFYSVGIGQISSEVPQNLSASRPQDRQFILSSKKLLLSDSGFYLCAWGQGMRETQYFGPGTRLLVL.

This clone was detected a few times. The chain links TRBV4-2 to TRBJ2-2; weak D call: TRBD1 (6 bases). Germline values: CDR1 LGHNA, CDR2 YNFKEQ. The CDR3 runs to 14 residues. Trimming took 7 bases from V and 0 from J, leaving 9 bases between them. CDR3 in DNA: TGTGCCAGCACCGGGACACCGAACACCGGGGAGCTGTTTTTT. It is translated as CASTGTPNTGELFF.

This chain links TRBV9 with TRBJ1-5; no definite D call. CDR3 size: 15 residues. Germline-derived CDR1 and CDR2 are SGDLS and YYNGEE. Trimming cost V 0 bases and J 3 bases, with 10 bases left between them. The CDR3 DNA follows: TGTGCCAGCAGCGTAGCGGGAATCCTCAATCAGCCCCAGCATTTT. Protein: CASSVAGILNQPQHF. The full variable domain, with the rest looked up from reference TRBV9 and TRBJ1-5, is DSGVTQTPKHLITATGQRVTLRCSPRSGDLSVYWYQQSLDQGLQFLIQYYNGEERAKGNILERFSAQQFPDLHSELNLSSLELGDSALYFCASSVAGILNQPQHFGDGTRLSIL.

The chain joins TRBV5-1 to TRBJ1-2; weak D call: TRBD1 (5 bases). There are 13 residues in the CDR3. Germline V gives CDR1 SGHRS, CDR2 YFSETQ. V dropped 1 base and J dropped 5 bases, with 9 bases sitting between them. In DNA form, the CDR3 reads TGCGCCAGCAGCTTGACAGGAGATTATGGCTACACCTTC. This encodes CASSLTGDYGYTF.

The rearrangement uses TRBV7-8 and TRBJ2-1, with 8 bases identical to TRBD2. The CDR3 has 16 residues. V lost 0 bases to trimming and J lost 9 bases; unmatched junction nucleotides: 10. CDR1 SGHVS and CDR2 FQNEAQ come from the germline V gene. This chain's CDR3 is CASSLAPPSGGSEQFF. In DNA form, the CDR3 reads TGTGCCAGCAGCTTAGCTCCCCCGAGCGGGGGTAGTGAGCAGTTCTTC.

This clone came up a few times. The chain is built from TRBV5-4 and TRBJ1-6, with 8 bases that match TRBD1. CDR3 length equals 16 residues. The germline V gene has CDR1 SGHNT and CDR2 YYREEE (reference sequence). V dropped 0 bases and J dropped 11; count of bases not matched to a gene: 10. The CDR3 sequence is CASSLGRTGFFAPLHF. The CDR3 DNA reads as TGTGCCAGCAGCTTGGGCCGGACAGGGTTCTTTGCACCCCTCCACTTT.

The chain combines TRBV4-2 with TRBJ2-7; weak D call: TRBD2 (5 bases). CDR1 and CDR2 from the germline V gene are LGHNA and YNFKEQ. The V end was cut by 2 bases, the J end by 0 bases, with 8 bases between. The CDR3 consists of 14 residues. The CDR3 bases are TGTGCCAGCAGCCAAATGGGGAGCTCCTACGAGCAGTACTTC. It encodes CASSQMGSSYEQYF.

This chain links TRBV10-3 with TRBJ2-7; D is perhaps TRBD2 (5 bases). CDR3 length: 14 amino acids. The V gene lost 7 bases and the J gene lost 2 bases, with 15 bases spanning the gap. Germline V gene sequence: CDR1 ENHRY, CDR2 SYGVKD. The CDR3 sequence is CAIMASSNAYEQYF. The CDR3 DNA follows: TGTGCCATCATGGCTAGCTCGAATGCCTACGAGCAGTACTTC.

Here the CDR3 reads CASRLTGNSPLHF. The CDR3 nucleotides are TGTGCCAGCAGGCTCACAGGAAATTCACCCCTCCACTTT. This chain joins TRBV6-5 and TRBJ1-6; the D gene is possibly TRBD1 (5 bases). V lost 6 bases to trimming and J lost 7 bases, with 10 bases between them. The CDR3 is 13 amino acids. Germline V lookup: CDR1 MNHEY, CDR2 SVGAGI.

The chain combines TRBV7-9 with TRBJ1-5, with TRBD1 identical over 7 bases. Losses at the gene ends were 3 bases for V and 0 bases for J; bases not matched to a gene: 8. This CDR3 contains 17 residues. In germline, CDR1 is SEHNR, CDR2 FQNEAQ (reference sequence). CDR3 protein: CASSFGTAYHSNQPQHF. The CDR3 coding sequence is TGTGCCAGCAGCTTCGGGACAGCCTACCATAGCAATCAGCCCCAGCATTTT.